This TCR beta chain is drawn from a study of Tregs in tolerant kidney transplant recipients. CD4+CD25+CD127- Tregs, CD4+CD25- non-Tregs, CD4 and CD8 cells were sorted. Notes on this clone: The read terminates 3 residues ahead of where the CDR3 ends, so the germline J gene completes it.

TCRdb keeps only in-frame clones here, not all; method: immunoSEQ multiplex PCR. The sample holds about 33,000 clones. V shed 4 bases and J 6 bases; nucleotides not matched to a gene: 7. The germline V gene has CDR1 SGHDN and CDR2 FVKESK. The CDR3 spans 14 residues. The V and J genes are TRBV14 and TRBJ2-7; 9 bases match TRBD2. Here the sequenced sample was CD8+ T cells from blood, taken before the transplant. The clonotype was recovered from a human donor who received a combined kidney and bone marrow transplant. The CDR3 bases that were read are TGTGCCAGCAGCCCTGGACTAGCGCCCCTCGAG. It specifies CASSPGLAPLE. The entire CDR3 sequence reads CASSPGLAPLEQYF.